This is a list of T cell receptor beta chains from one sample in a study of tumor-infiltrating lymphocytes in localized non-small cell lung cancer. TCRdb's copy holds only in-frame clones and misses some; the assay was immunoSEQ multiplex PCR. The sample shows 11,000 to 15,000 clones, 55% to 70% of them seen only once. The sample taken for sequencing was uninvolved lung tissue not adjacent to the tumor. The receptors derive from a human donor with non-small cell lung cancer. CDR3s include the opening cysteine and the closing phenylalanine or tryptophan. A D gene is named only where the DNA matches it firmly. Only part of the rows carry a size: once, few, many, or a class if the clone is expanded.

clone size: .
CDR3 length: 14
J gene: TRBJ2-6
D gene: .
V gene: TRBV7-3
CDR3 protein: CASSLTSGANVLTF
CDR3 DNA: TGTGCCAGCAGCCTAACGTCAGGGGCCAACGTCCTGACTTTC

clone size: once
CDR3 length: 17
J gene: TRBJ1-5
D gene: TRBD1
V gene: TRBV19
CDR3 protein: CASSMMVGTGAGQPQHF
CDR3 DNA: TGTGCCAGTAGTATGATGGTCGGGACAGGGGCGGGTCAGCCCCAGCATTTT

clone size: once
CDR3 length: 15
J gene: TRBJ1-6
D gene: TRBD1
V gene: TRBV15
CDR3 protein: CATSGQTGGGSPLHF
CDR3 DNA: TGTGCCACCAGCGGCCAGACAGGGGGCGGGTCACCCCTCCACTTT

clone size: once
CDR3 length: 14
J gene: TRBJ1-4
D gene: .
V gene: TRBV6-6
CDR3 protein: CASKVGEVSEKLFF
CDR3 DNA: TGTGCCAGCAAGGTTGGCGAAGTCAGTGAAAAACTGTTTTTT

clone size: .
CDR3 length: 14
J gene: TRBJ2-5
D gene: TRBD2
V gene: TRBV7-3
CDR3 protein: CASSLSGSGETQYF
CDR3 DNA: TGTGCCAGCAGCCTTAGCGGGAGTGGAGAGACCCAGTACTTC

clone size: few
CDR3 length: 14
J gene: TRBJ1-5
D gene: TRBD1
V gene: TRBV2
CDR3 protein: CASSRQGVNQPQHF
CDR3 DNA: TGTGCCAGCAGTCGACAGGGAGTAAATCAGCCCCAGCATTTT

clone size: .
CDR3 length: 16
J gene: TRBJ2-7
D gene: TRBD2
V gene: TRBV19
CDR3 protein: CASSIGLAGIHYEQYF
CDR3 DNA: TGTGCCAGTAGTATAGGACTAGCGGGGATCCACTACGAGCAGTACTTC

clone size: .
CDR3 length: 15
J gene: TRBJ1-6
D gene: TRBD1
V gene: TRBV14
CDR3 protein: CASSRPGQGRSPLHF
CDR3 DNA: TGTGCCAGCAGCCGACCGGGACAGGGCCGATCACCCCTCCACTTT

clone size: .
CDR3 length: 16
J gene: TRBJ2-1
D gene: .
V gene: TRBV30
CDR3 protein: CAWNYGGSLSYNEQFF
CDR3 DNA: TGTGCCTGGAACTATGGCGGGTCCCTCTCCTACAATGAGCAGTTCTTC

clone size: .
CDR3 length: 12
J gene: TRBJ1-1
D gene: TRBD1
V gene: TRBV30
CDR3 protein: CAWRDRVSEAFF
CDR3 DNA: TGTGCCTGGAGGGACAGGGTGTCTGAAGCTTTCTTT

clone size: .
CDR3 length: 14
J gene: TRBJ1-5
D gene: TRBD1
V gene: TRBV19
CDR3 protein: CASSRQGSNQPQHF
CDR3 DNA: TGTGCCAGTAGTCGACAGGGGAGCAATCAGCCCCAGCATTTT

clone size: few
CDR3 length: 15
J gene: TRBJ1-4
D gene: .
V gene: TRBV2
CDR3 protein: CASRRGQGEGEKLFF
CDR3 DNA: TGTGCCAGCAGGAGGGGACAAGGGGAGGGTGAAAAACTGTTTTTT

clone size: .
CDR3 length: 18
J gene: TRBJ1-1
D gene: TRBD1
V gene: TRBV19
CDR3 protein: CASSISGTGSRVSTEAFF
CDR3 DNA: TGTGCCAGTAGTATAAGTGGGACAGGCTCCAGGGTGAGCACTGAAGCTTTCTTT

clone size: .
CDR3 length: 15
J gene: TRBJ2-3
D gene: .
V gene: TRBV7-6
CDR3 protein: CASSLVGGRIDTQYF
CDR3 DNA: TGTGCCAGCAGCTTAGTCGGGGGGCGCATAGATACGCAGTATTTT

clone size: few
CDR3 length: 17
J gene: TRBJ2-3
D gene: TRBD2
V gene: TRBV27
CDR3 protein: CASSPGTSGMKGDTQYF
CDR3 DNA: TGTGCCAGCAGTCCCGGGACTAGCGGGATGAAAGGAGATACGCAGTATTTT

clone size: .
CDR3 length: 15
J gene: TRBJ2-7
D gene: TRBD1
V gene: TRBV19
CDR3 protein: CASSSLGGPDGEQYF
CDR3 DNA: TGTGCCAGTAGTAGCCTAGGGGGCCCGGATGGGGAGCAGTACTTC

clone size: .
CDR3 length: 14
J gene: TRBJ1-4
D gene: TRBD1
V gene: TRBV10-3
CDR3 protein: CAISPQGTNEKLFF
CDR3 DNA: TGTGCCATCAGCCCACAGGGGACTAATGAAAAACTGTTTTTT

clone size: .
CDR3 length: 16
J gene: TRBJ2-2
D gene: .
V gene: TRBV30
CDR3 protein: CAWSLQGLANTGELFF
CDR3 DNA: TGTGCCTGGAGTTTACAGGGCCTGGCGAACACCGGGGAGCTGTTTTTT

clone size: .
CDR3 length: 15
J gene: TRBJ2-5
D gene: .
V gene: TRBV11-3
CDR3 protein: CASSLGGGNQETQYF
CDR3 DNA: TGTGCCAGCAGCTTAGGCGGCGGGAACCAAGAGACCCAGTACTTC

clone size: once
CDR3 length: 17
J gene: TRBJ1-4
D gene: .
V gene: TRBV19
CDR3 protein: CASTRSIGYPTNEKLFF
CDR3 DNA: TGTGCCAGTACGCGAAGTATTGGGTACCCAACTAATGAAAAACTGTTTTTT

clone size: .
CDR3 length: 13
J gene: TRBJ1-1
D gene: .
V gene: TRBV10-2
CDR3 protein: CASNRALNTEAFF
CDR3 DNA: TGCGCCAGCAATCGGGCTCTGAACACTGAAGCTTTCTTT

clone size: .
CDR3 length: 15
J gene: TRBJ1-5
D gene: .
V gene: TRBV4-2
CDR3 protein: CASSQAGQHGRPQHF
CDR3 DNA: TGTGCCAGCAGCCAAGCTGGACAGCACGGGAGGCCCCAGCATTTT

clone size: .
CDR3 length: 14
J gene: TRBJ1-1
D gene: TRBD1
V gene: TRBV7-2
CDR3 protein: CASSQQGGYAEAFF
CDR3 DNA: TGTGCCAGCAGCCAACAGGGGGGGTACGCTGAAGCTTTCTTT

clone size: .
CDR3 length: 17
J gene: TRBJ2-1
D gene: .
V gene: TRBV4-2
CDR3 protein: CASSQVAGRSSYNEQFF
CDR3 DNA: TGTGCCAGCAGCCAAGTTGCGGGAAGAAGCTCCTACAATGAGCAGTTCTTC

clone size: once
CDR3 length: 16
J gene: TRBJ1-1
D gene: .
V gene: TRBV19
CDR3 protein: CASSIARGGFGTEAFF
CDR3 DNA: TGTGCCAGTAGTATAGCTCGGGGGGGGTTTGGCACTGAAGCTTTCTTT

clone size: few
CDR3 length: 15
J gene: TRBJ1-3
D gene: .
V gene: TRBV4-2
CDR3 protein: CASSHPGASGNTIYF
CDR3 DNA: TGTGCCAGCAGCCACCCGGGGGCGTCAGGAAACACCATATATTTT

clone size: .
CDR3 length: 12
J gene: TRBJ2-7
D gene: .
V gene: TRBV6-1
CDR3 protein: CATEGVSYEQYF
CDR3 DNA: TGTGCCACTGAAGGGGTTTCCTACGAGCAGTACTTC

clone size: .
CDR3 length: 14
J gene: TRBJ2-1
D gene: .
V gene: TRBV6-5
CDR3 protein: CASRNKQGWHEQFF
CDR3 DNA: TGTGCCAGCAGAAACAAACAGGGTTGGCATGAGCAGTTCTTC

clone size: few
CDR3 length: 16
J gene: TRBJ2-5
D gene: .
V gene: TRBV2
CDR3 protein: CASSERDIFLQETQYF
CDR3 DNA: TGTGCCAGCAGTGAACGGGACATCTTCCTCCAAGAGACCCAGTACTTC

clone size: .
CDR3 length: 15
J gene: TRBJ2-3
D gene: .
V gene: TRBV11-2
CDR3 protein: CASRHTRLARDTQYF
CDR3 DNA: TGTGCCAGCAGGCATACCCGGCTAGCGCGAGATACGCAGTATTTT

clone size: once
CDR3 length: 13
J gene: TRBJ1-2
D gene: TRBD1
V gene: TRBV28
CDR3 protein: CASMSGQGFGYTF
CDR3 DNA: TGTGCCAGCATGTCGGGACAGGGTTTTGGCTACACCTTC

clone size: .
CDR3 length: 17
J gene: TRBJ2-6
D gene: .
V gene: TRBV9
CDR3 protein: CASSPRPPLSGANVLTF
CDR3 DNA: TGTGCCAGCAGCCCCCGGCCTCCACTCTCTGGGGCCAACGTCCTGACTTTC

clone size: .
CDR3 length: 13
J gene: TRBJ1-5
D gene: .
V gene: TRBV6-5
CDR3 protein: CASTPREGQPQHF
CDR3 DNA: TGTGCCAGCACCCCCAGGGAGGGTCAGCCCCAGCATTTT

clone size: .
CDR3 length: 13
J gene: TRBJ2-7
D gene: TRBD1
V gene: TRBV19
CDR3 protein: CASQDRGRYEQYF
CDR3 DNA: TGTGCCAGTCAGGACAGGGGGCGGTACGAGCAGTACTTC

clone size: .
CDR3 length: 14
J gene: TRBJ1-1
D gene: .
V gene: TRBV30
CDR3 protein: CAWRLGPGNTEAFF
CDR3 DNA: TGTGCCTGGAGACTGGGGCCAGGGAACACTGAAGCTTTCTTT

clone size: .
CDR3 length: 16
J gene: TRBJ1-2
D gene: TRBD1
V gene: TRBV27
CDR3 protein: CASSLGQGVQGYGYTF
CDR3 DNA: TGTGCCAGCAGTTTGGGACAGGGGGTTCAGGGCTATGGCTACACCTTC

clone size: .
CDR3 length: 14
J gene: TRBJ2-3
D gene: TRBD2
V gene: TRBV28
CDR3 protein: CASSLAGGADTQYF
CDR3 DNA: TGTGCCAGCAGTTTAGCGGGAGGGGCAGATACGCAGTATTTT

clone size: .
CDR3 length: 14
J gene: TRBJ1-6
D gene: .
V gene: TRBV27
CDR3 protein: CASSGVTGASPLHF
CDR3 DNA: TGTGCCAGTTCTGGGGTTACAGGCGCTTCACCCCTCCACTTT

clone size: once
CDR3 length: 12
J gene: TRBJ1-1
D gene: TRBD1
V gene: TRBV10-3
CDR3 protein: CAIQGSTGGAFF
CDR3 DNA: TGTGCCATCCAGGGTTCGACAGGGGGAGCTTTCTTT

clone size: .
CDR3 length: 11
J gene: TRBJ2-4
D gene: .
V gene: TRBV29-1
CDR3 protein: CSVRLENIQYF
CDR3 DNA: TGCAGCGTAAGGCTAGAAAACATTCAGTACTTC

clone size: .
CDR3 length: 13
J gene: TRBJ2-2
D gene: TRBD1
V gene: TRBV19
CDR3 protein: CASSLTGAGELFF
CDR3 DNA: TGTGCCAGTAGTCTCACAGGGGCCGGGGAGCTGTTTTTT

clone size: .
CDR3 length: 14
J gene: TRBJ1-3
D gene: .
V gene: TRBV6-5
CDR3 protein: CASSLGFSGNTIYF
CDR3 DNA: TGTGCCAGCTCGCTCGGATTCTCTGGAAACACCATATATTTT